The T cell receptor beta chain described here comes from a study of regulatory T cells in long-lasting Graves disease. Study-wide points: Blood alone, not thyroid tissue, was studied.

V was shortened by 2 bases and J by 4 bases, with 11 bases between the two germline ends. Germline loops: CDR1 MDHEN, CDR2 SYDVKM. The CDR3 contains 14 residues. Time point indicated: newly diagnosed GD, antithyroid drugs for less than 3 months. Isolated PBMC RNA provided the starting material for the TCR library. Construction of the TCR beta libraries employed iRepertoire HTBI primers in conjunction with Arm-PCR of CDR3 regions. TCRdb re-analysed the multiplex PCR reads in MiXCR, keeping a single row per CDR3 protein. The sample lists 350,000 to 500,000 distinct CDR3 sequences, 13% to 15% occurring once. This clonotype was detected many times. Its antigen is still unknown. The sample also formed part of further work on T cells in Graves' hyperthyroidism and ophthalmopathy. That paper states: The model anticipated ophthalmopathy a median about six months pre-onset.

This receptor was identified in a woman in her fifties or sixties with Graves disease. The J gene is TRBJ1-1, the V gene TRBV28, with D perhaps TRBD1 (5 bases). Sequencing used peripheral blood mononuclear cells (PBMCs), obtained at new diagnosis, from a patient treated with antithyroid drugs. DNA of the CDR3: TGTGCCAGCAGTTTAGTCAGGGTTGCCACTGAAGCTTTCTTT. It encodes CASSLVRVATEAFF.